The 23 T cell receptor beta chains given below trace back to one sample, sequenced in a study of shared clonotypes between healthy human individuals. Produced via immunoSEQ multiplex PCR; TCRdb's table is partial and in-frame only. The sample lists some 2,500,000 clones, 80% to 95% occurring once. The sample comprised naive CD4+ T cells from PBMCs. Subset in this sample: CD45RA+ positively selected. Receptor source: a young man in good health. Some clones in this sample may be carry-over from other donors' samples.

V usage is TRBV5-5 and J usage is TRBJ2-1; D might be TRBD2 (6 bases). There are 12 residues in the CDR3. V was trimmed by 2 bases and J by 10 bases, leaving 10 bases between them. In germline, CDR1 is SGHKS, CDR2 YYEKEE (reference sequence). CDR3 sequence reads: CASSLVAGEQFF. The DNA of the CDR3 is TGTGCCAGCAGCTTAGTGGCGGGGGAGCAGTTCTTC.

V is TRBV18 and J is TRBJ2-5, with 7 bases matching TRBD1. The V gene's germline CDR1 is KGHSH and CDR2 LQKENI. This CDR3 spans 17 amino acids. V lost 0 bases and J lost 4; bases outside the gene matches: 11. CDR3 bases: TGTGCCAGCTCACCACCGAGGTCAGGGGGTTCGGTAGAGACCCAGTACTTC. Amino acids: CASSPPRSGGSVETQYF.

This chain joins TRBV7-9 and TRBJ1-1; D not certain. This CDR3 is 13 amino acids long. Germline V gene sequence: CDR1 SEHNR, CDR2 FQNEAQ (reference sequence). Trimming took 1 base from V and 4 from J, leaving 7 bases between them. As DNA, the CDR3 is TGTGCCAGCAGCTTAGATTCAATCACTGAAGCTTTCTTT. Translated, it gives CASSLDSITEAFF.

The V and J genes are TRBV29-1 and TRBJ1-5; the D gene is possibly TRBD1 (5 bases). Deletions cut 4 bases from V and 6 bases from J, with 13 bases between. CDR1 and CDR2 from the germline V gene are SQVTM and ANQGSEA. There are 13 residues in the CDR3. The CDR3 DNA sequence: TGCAGCGTTGTGGGAGGGGTAGGTCAGCCCCAGCATTTT. It codes for CSVVGGVGQPQHF.

This sequence joins TRBV6-4 and TRBJ2-3, with 13 bases lining up with TRBD2. This CDR3 comprises 17 residues. V was pared by 2 bases and J by 4 bases, with 6 bases of the junction left unmatched. The V gene's germline CDR1 is MRHNA and CDR2 SNTAGT. Written as DNA, the CDR3 is TGTGCCAGCAGTGACGTGGGACTAGCGGGACTGTCAGATACGCAGTATTTT. Translated: CASSDVGLAGLSDTQYF.

The V call is TRBV7-9, the J call TRBJ1-5; 9 nucleotides align to TRBD1. Losses at the gene ends were 5 bases for V and 0 bases for J; bases not matched to a gene: 5. This CDR3 comprises 16 residues. Germline-derived CDR1 and CDR2 are SEHNR and FQNEAQ (reference sequence). Written as DNA, the CDR3 is TGTGCCAGCAGCCTGGGACAGGGCTATAGCAATCAGCCCCAGCATTTT. Translation gives CASSLGQGYSNQPQHF.

CDR3 sequence reads: CASSYTLLASTDTQYF. In DNA form, the CDR3 reads TGTGCCAGCAGTTACACACTACTAGCGAGCACAGATACGCAGTATTTT. V gene TRBV6-6 combines with J gene TRBJ2-3, with TRBD2 identical over 7 bases. CDR1 and CDR2 (germline): MNHNY, SVGAGI (reference sequence). There are 16 residues in the CDR3. V trimming: 2 bases; J trimming: 0 bases; junction bases outside the gene matches: 5.

The V and J genes are TRBV4-2 and TRBJ1-3; D is perhaps TRBD1 (5 bases). Trimming left V 4 bases short and J 0 bases short, with 7 bases between. CDR1 LGHNA and CDR2 YNFKEQ come from the germline V gene. The CDR3 covers 14 residues. The CDR3 here is CASSPDISGNTIYF. CDR3 nucleotide sequence: TGTGCCAGCAGCCCGGACATCTCTGGAAACACCATATATTTT.

The V call is TRBV7-2, the J call TRBJ2-7; D gene ambiguous. Per germline, CDR1 SGHTA and CDR2 FQGNSA. Between the trimmed V and J ends, which lost 5 bases and 1 base, there was a span of 15 bases. This CDR3 region has 15 residues. DNA for the CDR3: TGTGCCAGCAGCCTCCGGACGGGCTTATCCTACGAGCAGTACTTC. Translating it yields CASSLRTGLSYEQYF.

This clone was seen a handful of times. CDR3 protein: CASSPSAGLAEAFF. The CDR3 DNA sequence: TGTGCCAGCAGTCCAAGTGCGGGGTTGGCTGAAGCTTTCTTT. The chain recombines TRBV28 with TRBJ1-1; no definite D call. CDR3 length: 14 residues. Germline V gene sequence: CDR1 MDHEN, CDR2 SYDVKM. V was pared by 5 bases and J by 6 bases, with 16 bases between.

V usage is TRBV29-1 and J usage is TRBJ1-1, with TRBD1 as a possible D gene (6 bases). There are 12 residues in the CDR3. Germline V gives CDR1 SQVTM, CDR2 ANQGSEA. The V end lost 7 bases, the J end lost 7 bases, and 16 bases lay between the germline ends. The CDR3 region has the DNA TGCAGCGGCGTGGACAGCAGCCTTGAAGCTTTCTTT. Amino acids: CSGVDSSLEAFF. Full variable domain (remainder filled in from reference TRBV29-1 and TRBJ1-1): SAVISQKPSRDICQRGTSLTIQCQVDSQVTMMFWYRQQPGQSLTLIATANQGSEATYESGFVIDKFPISRPNLTFSTLTVSNMSPEDSSIYLCSGVDSSLEAFFGQGTRLTVV.

The chain joins TRBV5-1 to TRBJ2-7; 8 nucleotides match TRBD1. Germline loops: CDR1 SGHRS, CDR2 YFSETQ. V dropped 4 bases and J dropped 3; count of bases not matched to a gene: 6. CDR3 length equals 14 residues. The CDR3 reads CASSGRDRHYEQYF. DNA for the CDR3: TGCGCCAGCAGCGGCCGGGACAGGCACTACGAGCAGTACTTC.

The V call is TRBV15, the J call TRBJ2-7, with TRBD2 matching 7 bases. With 1 base clipped from V and 3 bases from J, the junction kept 3 bases outside the gene matches. Germline V gives CDR1 LNHNV, CDR2 YYDKDF (reference sequence). The CDR3 loop spans 14 amino acids. In DNA, the CDR3 is TGTGCCACCAGCAGAGGTCCTAGCGGCTACGAGCAGTACTTC. This sequence encodes CATSRGPSGYEQYF.

The chain has TRBV7-9 and TRBJ1-1, with D tentatively TRBD1 (5 bases). The CDR3 runs 13 residues. V was trimmed by 2 bases and J by 8 bases, leaving 12 bases between them. The germline CDR1 and CDR2 sequences are SEHNR and FQNEAQ (reference sequence). CDR3 loop: CASSLPGGLEAFF. Here the CDR3 DNA reads TGTGCCAGCAGCTTACCGGGGGGTCTCGAAGCTTTCTTT.

This clone was seen once. The chain joins TRBV5-1 to TRBJ2-7; the match to TRBD1 covers 7 bases. V lost 3 bases to trimming and J lost 3 bases; unmatched junction nucleotides: 6. The germline gives CDR1 SGHRS, CDR2 YFSETQ. The CDR3 runs to 14 residues. CDR3 nucleotide sequence: TGCGCCAGCAGCTGGGACAGTTTATTCTACGAGCAGTACTTC. Translated: CASSWDSLFYEQYF.

The chain uses TRBV11-3 and TRBJ2-6; D not resolved. V dropped 0 bases and J dropped 4 bases, with 10 bases sitting between them. From germline, CDR1 is SGHNT and CDR2 YENEEA. The CDR3 runs 16 residues. The CDR3 loop is CASSLELPRGANVLTF. The CDR3 nucleotides read TGTGCCAGCAGCTTAGAACTACCTCGAGGGGCCAACGTCCTGACTTTC.

This CDR3 reads CASRVKGDMNTEAFF. The CDR3 coding sequence is TGTGCCAGCAGGGTAAAAGGGGACATGAACACTGAAGCTTTCTTT. The chain links TRBV6-1 to TRBJ1-1; perhaps TRBD1 as D (6 bases). The CDR3 runs 15 residues. V was shortened by 6 bases and J by 0 bases, with 14 bases between the two germline ends. CDR1 is MNHNS, CDR2 SASEGT, per germline.

The gene calls are TRBV19 and TRBJ2-1, with 11 bases fitting TRBD2. Trimming removed 8 bases from V and 13 bases from J; junction bases left unmatched: 13. From germline, CDR1 is LNHDA and CDR2 SQIVND (reference sequence). The CDR3 extends over 14 amino acids. The CDR3 DNA sequence: TGTGCCAGTCGGGGGGTACTAGCGGGAGAAGTCCAGTTCTTC. Translating it yields CASRGVLAGEVQFF.

The chain couples TRBV28 to TRBJ2-2; D unclear. This CDR3 is built from 12 residues. Trimming removed 7 bases from V and 7 bases from J, with 10 bases in between. CDR1 is MDHEN, CDR2 SYDVKM, per germline. CDR3 bases: TGTGCCAGCAACGAGCTTGACGGGGAGCTGTTTTTT. It is translated as CASNELDGELFF.

The rearrangement joins TRBV4-1 to TRBJ2-3; D gene uncertain. The CDR3 extends over 15 amino acids. V lost 4 bases to trimming and J lost 4 bases, with 15 bases between them. Germline CDR1 MGHRA, CDR2 YSYEKL. Written as DNA, the CDR3 is TGCGCCAGCAGCCTGCAAACCCCAATTGCAGATACGCAGTATTTT. It translates to CASSLQTPIADTQYF.

Turning to this clone: Within the sample, other DNA sequences also encode this same CDR3. This sequence joins TRBV7-9 and TRBJ1-2, with D uncertain. This CDR3 spans 12 amino acids. Trimming cost V 4 bases and J 4 bases, with 7 bases left between them. The V gene's germline CDR1 is SEHNR and CDR2 FQNEAQ (reference sequence). The CDR3 here is CASSSEGYGYTF. The CDR3 DNA follows: TGTGCCAGCAGCTCCGAGGGCTATGGCTACACCTTC. Full variable domain (remainder filled in from reference TRBV7-9 and TRBJ1-2): DTGVSQNPRHKITKRGQNVTFRCDPISEHNRLYWYRQTLGQGPEFLTYFQNEAQLEKSRLLSDRFSAERPKGSFSTLEIQRTEQGDSAMYLCASSSEGYGYTFGSGTRLTVV.

The chain joins TRBV30 to TRBJ2-1; TRBD2 matches 12 bases. V shed 3 bases, J shed 3 bases, and the junction held 6 bases outside the gene matches. CDR3 length: 16 amino acids. Germline assignment: CDR1 GTSNPN and CDR2 SVGIG (reference sequence). CDR3 nucleotide sequence: TGTGCCTGGAGGCTGGGACTAGCGGGTTACTACAATGAGCAGTTCTTC. It specifies CAWRLGLAGYYNEQFF.

This chain joins TRBV7-3 and TRBJ2-1; D is perhaps TRBD1 (5 bases). The CDR3 consists of 15 residues. Trimming removed 2 bases at V and 4 bases at J, with 12 bases between. CDR1 is SGHTA and CDR2 is FQGTGA in the germline V gene. CDR3 amino acids: CASSLPLPGYNEQFF. CDR3 DNA: TGTGCCAGCAGCTTACCACTCCCAGGGTACAATGAGCAGTTCTTC.